This T cell receptor beta chain was sequenced in a study of radiotherapy plus CTLA-4 blockade in lung cancer. Study background: Disease control reached 30% to 35%, with objective responses in 15% to 20%.

Of note for this clone: No antigen is known for it.

Using immunoSEQ multiplex PCR, the repertoire was profiled, and TCRdb retains in-frame clones only, with some absent. The data hold tens of thousands of clones, with approximately 86% observed a single time. Findings of the study overall: TCR clones originating in tumors grew in number in blood after radiotherapy plus ipilimumab. Early clonal dynamics of blood T cells, together with interferon-beta, were reported as the best response predictor.

The CDR3 is 15 amino acids. In germline, CDR1 is MNHEY, CDR2 SVGAGI. Trimming stripped 4 bases from V and 0 bases from J, with 12 bases between. The rearrangement uses TRBV6-5 and TRBJ1-2; tentatively, D is TRBD1 (6 bases). The sequence derives from a human donor with non-small cell lung cancer who had stable disease on radiotherapy plus ipilimumab. The sequencing here drew on peripheral blood, taken from a patient treated with radiotherapy plus ipilimumab. In DNA form, the CDR3 reads TGTGCCAGCAGTTTCACGACAGGAACTAACTATGGCTACACCTTC. It encodes CASSFTTGTNYGYTF.